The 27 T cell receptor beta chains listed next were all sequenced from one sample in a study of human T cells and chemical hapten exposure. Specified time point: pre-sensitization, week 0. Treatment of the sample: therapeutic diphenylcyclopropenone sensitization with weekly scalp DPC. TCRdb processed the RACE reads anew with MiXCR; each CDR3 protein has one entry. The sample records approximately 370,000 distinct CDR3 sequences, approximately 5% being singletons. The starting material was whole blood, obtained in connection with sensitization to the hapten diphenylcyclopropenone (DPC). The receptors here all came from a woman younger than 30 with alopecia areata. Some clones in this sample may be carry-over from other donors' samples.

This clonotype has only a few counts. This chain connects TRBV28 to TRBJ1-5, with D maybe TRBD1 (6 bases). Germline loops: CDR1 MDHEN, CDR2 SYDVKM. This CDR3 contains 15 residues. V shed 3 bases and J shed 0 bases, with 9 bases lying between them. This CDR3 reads CASSFSDSSNQPQHF. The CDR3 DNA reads TGTGCCAGCAGTTTTTCGGACAGTAGCAATCAGCCCCAGCATTTT.

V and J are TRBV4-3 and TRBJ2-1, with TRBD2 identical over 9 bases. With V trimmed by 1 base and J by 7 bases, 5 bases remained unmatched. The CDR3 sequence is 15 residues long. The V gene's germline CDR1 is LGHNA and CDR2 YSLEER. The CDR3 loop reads CASSQGLAGMNEQFF. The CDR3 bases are TGCGCCAGCAGCCAAGGGCTAGCGGGGATGAATGAGCAGTTCTTC.

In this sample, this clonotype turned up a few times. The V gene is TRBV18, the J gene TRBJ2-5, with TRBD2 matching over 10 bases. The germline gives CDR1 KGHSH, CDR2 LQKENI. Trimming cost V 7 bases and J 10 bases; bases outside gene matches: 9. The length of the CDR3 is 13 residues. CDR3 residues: CASFGLAERHQYF. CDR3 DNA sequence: TGTGCCAGCTTCGGACTAGCGGAACGACACCAGTACTTC.

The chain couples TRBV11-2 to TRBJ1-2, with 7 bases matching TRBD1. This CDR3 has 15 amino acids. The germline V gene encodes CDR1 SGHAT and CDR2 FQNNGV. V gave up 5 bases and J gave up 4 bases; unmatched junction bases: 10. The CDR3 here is CASSVAGTVIYGYTF. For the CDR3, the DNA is TGTGCCAGCAGCGTAGCCGGGACAGTGATCTATGGCTACACCTTC.

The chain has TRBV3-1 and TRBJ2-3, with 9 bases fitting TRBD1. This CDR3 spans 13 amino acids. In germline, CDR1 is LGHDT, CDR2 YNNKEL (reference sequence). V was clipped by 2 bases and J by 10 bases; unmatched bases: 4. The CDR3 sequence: CASSQPGQGPQYF. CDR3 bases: TGTGCCAGCAGCCAACCGGGACAGGGCCCGCAGTATTTT.

The CDR3 DNA reads TGTGCCAGCAGTCGCCCAAATCAGCCCCAGCATTTT. It specifies CASSRPNQPQHF. The chain uses TRBV7-2 and TRBJ1-5; D remains ambiguous. This CDR3 has 12 amino acids. Trimming took off 6 bases at V and 4 bases at J, with 7 bases between the two ends. The germline V gene has CDR1 SGHTA and CDR2 FQGNSA.

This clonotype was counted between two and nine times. The CDR3 loop reads CASSGPSELFF. As DNA, the CDR3 is TGTGCCAGCAGTGGACCGTCCGAACTGTTTTTT. The V gene is TRBV2, the J gene TRBJ1-4; D call uncertain. This CDR3 contains 11 residues. The germline CDR1 and CDR2 sequences are SNHLY and FYNNEI. The V gene lost 4 bases and the J gene lost 12 bases, with 9 bases spanning the gap.

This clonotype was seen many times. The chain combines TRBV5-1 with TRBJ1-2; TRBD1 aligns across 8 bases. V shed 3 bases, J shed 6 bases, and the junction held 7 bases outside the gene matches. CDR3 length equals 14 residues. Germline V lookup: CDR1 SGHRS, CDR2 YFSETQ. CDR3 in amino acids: CASSSTDRVHGYTF. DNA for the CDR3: TGCGCCAGCAGCTCAACGGACAGGGTCCATGGCTACACCTTC. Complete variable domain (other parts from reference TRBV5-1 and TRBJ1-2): KAGVTQTPRYLIKTRGQQVTLSCSPISGHRSVSWYQQTPGQGLQFLFEYFSETQRNKGNFPGRFSGRQFSNSRSEMNVSTLELGDSALYLCASSSTDRVHGYTFGSGTRLTVV.

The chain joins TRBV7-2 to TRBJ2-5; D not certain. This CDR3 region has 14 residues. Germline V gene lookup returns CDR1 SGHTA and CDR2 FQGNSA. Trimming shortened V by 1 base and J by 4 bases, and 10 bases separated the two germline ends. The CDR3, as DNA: TGTGCCAGCAGCTTAGGGCGGTCTTTAGAGACCCAGTACTTC. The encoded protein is CASSLGRSLETQYF.

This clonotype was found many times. The CDR3 coding sequence is TGTGCCAGCAGTTACTCGTCCAGTTTGGGGCAAGAGACCCAGTACTTC. This sequence encodes CASSYSSSLGQETQYF. The V gene is TRBV6-5, the J gene TRBJ2-5; D unresolved. V lost 0 bases, J lost 2 bases, and 13 bases lay in between. There are 16 residues in the CDR3. Germline CDR1 and CDR2: MNHEY and SVGAGI.

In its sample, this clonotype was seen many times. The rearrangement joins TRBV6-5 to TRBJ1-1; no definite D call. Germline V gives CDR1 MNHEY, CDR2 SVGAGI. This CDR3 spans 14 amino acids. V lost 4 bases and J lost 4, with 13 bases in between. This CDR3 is CASSLGRGSTEAFF. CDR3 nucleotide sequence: TGTGCCAGCAGTTTAGGACGTGGTAGCACTGAAGCTTTCTTT.

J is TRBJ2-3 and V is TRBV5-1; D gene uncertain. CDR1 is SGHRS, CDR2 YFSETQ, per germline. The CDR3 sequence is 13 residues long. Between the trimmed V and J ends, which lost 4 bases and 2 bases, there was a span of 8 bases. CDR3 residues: CASSELPTDTQYF. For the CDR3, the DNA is TGCGCCAGCAGCGAACTTCCCACAGATACGCAGTATTTT.

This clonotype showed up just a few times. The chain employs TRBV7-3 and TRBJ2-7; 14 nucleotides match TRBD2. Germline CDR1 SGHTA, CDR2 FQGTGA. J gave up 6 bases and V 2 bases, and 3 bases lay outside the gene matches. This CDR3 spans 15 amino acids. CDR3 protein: CASSLLGLAGGEQYF. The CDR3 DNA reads TGTGCCAGCAGCTTACTTGGACTAGCGGGGGGCGAGCAGTACTTC.

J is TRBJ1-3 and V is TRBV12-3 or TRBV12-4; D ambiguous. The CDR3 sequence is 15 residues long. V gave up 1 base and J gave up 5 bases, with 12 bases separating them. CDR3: CASSLEPPRRNTIYF. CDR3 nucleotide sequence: TGTGCCAGCAGTTTAGAACCGCCAAGGAGAAACACCATATATTTT.

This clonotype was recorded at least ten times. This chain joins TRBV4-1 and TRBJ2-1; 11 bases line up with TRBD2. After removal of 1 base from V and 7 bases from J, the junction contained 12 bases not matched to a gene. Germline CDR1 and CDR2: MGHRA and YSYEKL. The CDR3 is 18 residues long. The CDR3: CASSQGTASGGPGNEQFF. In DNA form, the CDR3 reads TGCGCCAGCAGCCAAGGCACGGCTAGCGGGGGGCCAGGTAATGAGCAGTTCTTC.

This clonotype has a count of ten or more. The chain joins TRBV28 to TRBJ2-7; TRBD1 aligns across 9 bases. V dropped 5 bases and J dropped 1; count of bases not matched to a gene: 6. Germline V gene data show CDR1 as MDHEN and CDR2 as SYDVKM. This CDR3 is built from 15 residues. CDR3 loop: CASSTGQGLSYEQYF. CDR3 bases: TGTGCCAGCAGTACGGGACAGGGTTTGTCCTACGAGCAGTACTTC.

The CDR3 DNA follows: TGTGCCAGCAGCTTTTGGAGCTCTGGAAACACCATATATTTT. This codes for CASSFWSSGNTIYF. This chain links TRBV13 with TRBJ1-3, with D hard to call. The V gene's germline CDR1 is PRHDT and CDR2 FYEKMQ (reference sequence). The V end was cut by 3 bases, the J end by 0 bases, with 6 bases between. CDR3 length: 14 residues.

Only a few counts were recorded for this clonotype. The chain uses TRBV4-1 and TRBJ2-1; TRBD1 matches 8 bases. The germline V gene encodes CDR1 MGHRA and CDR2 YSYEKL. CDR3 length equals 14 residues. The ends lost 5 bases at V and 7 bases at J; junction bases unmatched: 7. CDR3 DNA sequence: TGCGCCAGCAGCAGAACAGGGGGGCCTAATGAGCAGTTCTTC. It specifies CASSRTGGPNEQFF.

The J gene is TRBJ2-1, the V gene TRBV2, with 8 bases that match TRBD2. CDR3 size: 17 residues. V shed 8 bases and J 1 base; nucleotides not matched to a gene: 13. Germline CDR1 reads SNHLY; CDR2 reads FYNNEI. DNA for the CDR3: TGTGCCAGCGATAGAAGCGGGGGTATAGGTTCCTACAATGAGCAGTTCTTC. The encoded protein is CASDRSGGIGSYNEQFF.

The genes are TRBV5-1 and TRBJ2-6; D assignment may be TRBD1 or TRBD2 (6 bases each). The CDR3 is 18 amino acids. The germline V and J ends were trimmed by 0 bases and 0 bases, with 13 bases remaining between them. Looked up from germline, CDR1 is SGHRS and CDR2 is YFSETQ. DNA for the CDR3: TGCGCCAGCAGCTTGGGGGGGGCGCCCCTCTCTGGGGCCAACGTCCTGACTTTC. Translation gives CASSLGGAPLSGANVLTF. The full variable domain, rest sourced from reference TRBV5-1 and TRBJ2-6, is KAGVTQTPRYLIKTRGQQVTLSCSPISGHRSVSWYQQTPGQGLQFLFEYFSETQRNKGNFPGRFSGRQFSNSRSEMNVSTLELGDSALYLCASSLGGAPLSGANVLTFGAGSRLTVL.

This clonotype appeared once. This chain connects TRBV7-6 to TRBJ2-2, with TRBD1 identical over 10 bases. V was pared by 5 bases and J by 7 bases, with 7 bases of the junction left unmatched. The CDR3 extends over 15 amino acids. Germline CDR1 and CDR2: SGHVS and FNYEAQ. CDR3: CASSPDRGQFGELFF. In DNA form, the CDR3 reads TGTGCCAGCAGCCCAGACAGGGGGCAATTCGGGGAGCTGTTTTTT.

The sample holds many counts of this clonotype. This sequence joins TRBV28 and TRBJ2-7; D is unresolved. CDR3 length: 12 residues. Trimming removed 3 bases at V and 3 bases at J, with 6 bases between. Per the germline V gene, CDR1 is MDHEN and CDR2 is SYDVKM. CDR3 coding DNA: TGTGCCAGCAGTTTGGCCAGCTACGAGCAGTACTTC. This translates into CASSLASYEQYF. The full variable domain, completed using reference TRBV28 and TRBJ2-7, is DVKVTQSSRYLVKRTGEKVFLECVQDMDHENMFWYRQDPGLGLRLIYFSYDVKMKEKGDIPEGYSVSREKKERFSLILESASTNQTSMYLCASSLASYEQYFGPGTRLTVT.

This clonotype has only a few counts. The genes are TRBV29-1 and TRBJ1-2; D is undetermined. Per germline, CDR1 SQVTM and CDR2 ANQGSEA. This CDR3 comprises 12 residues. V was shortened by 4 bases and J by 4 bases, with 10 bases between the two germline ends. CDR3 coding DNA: TGCAGCGTTGTAAAACAGATCTATGGCTACACCTTC. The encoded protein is CSVVKQIYGYTF.

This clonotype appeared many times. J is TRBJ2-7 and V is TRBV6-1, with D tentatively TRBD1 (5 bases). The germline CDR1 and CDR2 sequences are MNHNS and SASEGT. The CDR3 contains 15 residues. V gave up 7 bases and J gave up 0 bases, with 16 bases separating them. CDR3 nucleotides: TGTGCCAGCATGGGGATCGACAGATCCTCCTACGAGCAGTACTTC. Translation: CASMGIDRSSYEQYF.

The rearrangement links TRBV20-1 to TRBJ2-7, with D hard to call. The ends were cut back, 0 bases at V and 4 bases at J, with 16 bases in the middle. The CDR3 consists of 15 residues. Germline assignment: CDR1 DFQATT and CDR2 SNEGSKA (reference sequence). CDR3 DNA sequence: TGCAGTGCTAGAGATCCTAGGACCCCCGGGTACGAGCAGTACTTC. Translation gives CSARDPRTPGYEQYF.

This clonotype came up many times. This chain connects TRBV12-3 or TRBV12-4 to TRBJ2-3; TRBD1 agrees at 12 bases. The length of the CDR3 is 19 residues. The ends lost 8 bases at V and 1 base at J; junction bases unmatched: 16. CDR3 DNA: TGTGCCAGCTCTACAACCGGGACAGGGGGCAGGTTCGGCACAGATACGCAGTATTTT. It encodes CASSTTGTGGRFGTDTQYF.

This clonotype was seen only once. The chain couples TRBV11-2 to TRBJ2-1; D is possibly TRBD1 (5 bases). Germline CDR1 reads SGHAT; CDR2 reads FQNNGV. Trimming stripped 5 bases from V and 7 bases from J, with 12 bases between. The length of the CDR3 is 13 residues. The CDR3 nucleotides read TGTGCCAGCAGCCTCCGACAGCTGAATGAGCAGTTCTTC. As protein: CASSLRQLNEQFF.